This T cell receptor beta chain was profiled in a study of blood T cells in healthy people across ages. Trimming took 1 base from V and 6 from J, leaving 9 bases between them. The V gene's germline CDR1 is DFQATT and CDR2 SNEGSKA (reference sequence). The CDR3 contains 12 residues. Combining a sample-barcoded 5' primer with a J-beta primer mix, a second PCR ran for about 6 to 11 cycles. TCRdb called the 5' RACE reads again in MiXCR, with one record for every CDR3 protein. Here the sample spans approximately 900,000 distinct CDR3 sequences, about 28% being singletons. This clonotype was recorded a few times. The data were also submitted as part of a second study, on T cells of mothers and their children. From that report: Amplification in the second PCR used the M1S primer, which added sample barcodes and 2-4 random nucleotides.

Specimen: blood. The sequence derives from a woman aged 40 to 55 in good health. This chain joins TRBV20-1 and TRBJ1-1; possibly TRBD1 for D (5 bases). The CDR3 coding sequence is TGCAGTGCTAGAGCCGCGGGGGCTGAAGCTTTCTTT. Translating gives CSARAAGAEAFF.